A single sample gave rise to the 26 T cell receptor beta chains below, sequenced in a study of monozygotic twins with inflammatory bowel disease. TCRdb re-analyzed the 5' RACE reads; it lists each CDR3 protein once, without DNA. The sample is made up of approximately 380,000 distinct CDR3 sequences, and the top ten hold just over 2.5% of it. Material for sequencing was blood. The receptors come from a human donor with ulcerative colitis or Crohn's disease, or a healthy co-twin of an affected twin (not recorded which).

The V and J genes are TRBV12-5 and TRBJ1-2; TCRdb names TRBD1, which stays unverified in the absence of DNA. This CDR3 has 15 amino acids. Per the germline V gene, CDR1 is LGHNT and CDR2 is FRNRAP. CDR3 in amino acids: CASGPWTGGDYGYTF.

The rearrangement joins TRBV28 to TRBJ2-4. This CDR3 spans 13 amino acids. CDR1 and CDR2 from the germline V gene are MDHEN and SYDVKM. The CDR3 spells CASTGTSPNIQYF. Based on the CDR3 plus reference TRBV28 and TRBJ2-4, the full variable domain is DVKVTQSSRYLVKRTGEKVFLECVQDMDHENMFWYRQDPGLGLRLIYFSYDVKMKEKGDIPEGYSVSREKKERFSLILESASTNQTSMYLCASTGTSPNIQYFGAGTRLSVL.

The chain has TRBV4-1 and TRBJ2-2; the TCRdb D gene call, TRBD2, has no DNA to confirm it. The length of the CDR3 is 18 residues. The germline CDR1 and CDR2 sequences are MGHRA and YSYEKL. The CDR3 loop reads CASSQDRRRLASTGELFF.

V usage is TRBV7-2 and J usage is TRBJ2-5; TCRdb selects TRBD1, and the lack of DNA leaves this call unchecked. Germline values: CDR1 SGHTA, CDR2 FQGNSA. The CDR3 runs 15 residues. This CDR3 reads CASSSPGQAPETQYF. Based on the CDR3 plus reference TRBV7-2 and TRBJ2-5, the full variable domain is GAGVSQSPSNKVTEKGKDVELRCDPISGHTALYWYRQSLGQGLEFLIYFQGNSAPDKSGLPSDRFSAERTGGSVSTLTIQRTQQEDSAVYLCASSSPGQAPETQYFGPGTRLLVL.

V is TRBV20-1 and J is TRBJ2-7; TCRdb selects TRBD1, and the lack of DNA leaves this call unchecked. Germline CDR1 is DFQATT and CDR2 is SNEGSKA (reference sequence). CDR3 length: 16 amino acids. CDR3 sequence: CSARDVGPQGMGEQYF.

The chain combines TRBV5-1 with TRBJ1-1; TCRdb returns TRBD1, unconfirmable since there is no DNA. CDR1 and CDR2 from the germline V gene are SGHRS and YFSETQ. CDR3 length: 16 residues. CDR3: CASSFAGQGANTEAFF.

The V call is TRBV5-1, the J call TRBJ2-7; as DNA is missing, the TRBD2 call by TCRdb cannot be tested. There are 17 residues in the CDR3. Germline V lookup: CDR1 SGHRS, CDR2 YFSETQ. The CDR3 is CASSLGRVALVQYEQYF.

V gene TRBV7-2 combines with J gene TRBJ1-4; TCRdb selects TRBD1, and the lack of DNA leaves this call unchecked. From germline, CDR1 is SGHTA and CDR2 FQGNSA. The CDR3 is 15 amino acids. CDR3 amino acids: CASSLDGVAGEKLFF.

This chain joins TRBV18 and TRBJ1-5; lacking DNA, the TRBD1 call made by TCRdb goes unchecked. The CDR3 loop spans 17 amino acids. CDR1 is KGHSH, CDR2 LQKENI, per germline. CDR3 sequence reads: CASSLLGQGGHFQPQHF.

The chain recombines TRBV11-2 with TRBJ2-2; checking the TCRdb D call of TRBD1 is not possible without DNA. The CDR3 is made up of 15 amino acids. Looked up from germline, CDR1 is SGHAT and CDR2 is FQNNGV. The chain's CDR3 is CASSKERTITGELFF.

The chain links TRBV27 to TRBJ2-7. Germline-derived CDR1 and CDR2 are MNHEY and SMNVEV (reference sequence). The CDR3 consists of 14 residues. The CDR3 sequence is CASSLKGSSYEQYF.

This chain joins TRBV7-2 and TRBJ1-5; TCRdb lists TRBD1, though no DNA is available to test this call. Germline V gene sequence: CDR1 SGHTA, CDR2 FQGNSA. The CDR3 runs to 15 residues. CDR3 loop: CASSSTGSPYQPQHF.

The chain recombines TRBV12-3 or TRBV12-4 with TRBJ1-5; TCRdb indicates TRBD1, and absent DNA this call remains unverified. The CDR3 covers 14 residues. The CDR3 sequence: CASSLQGGGQPQHF.

The chain has TRBV4-2 and TRBJ1-1. The germline V gene encodes CDR1 LGHNA and CDR2 YNFKEQ. The CDR3 is made up of 13 amino acids. The CDR3 sequence is CASSQETGMSAFF.

This chain joins TRBV12-3 or TRBV12-4 and TRBJ2-2; TCRdb gives TRBD2 as the D gene, but with no DNA this cannot be confirmed. This CDR3 contains 17 residues. CDR3 region: CASSYGSGRSNTGELFF.

The rearrangement links TRBV4-3 to TRBJ1-4; there is no DNA to check the TCRdb D call of TRBD1. Germline assignment: CDR1 LGHNA and CDR2 YSLEER. The CDR3 runs 22 residues. The CDR3 loop is CASSHARDRDIRMRRANEKLFF.

V and J are TRBV2 and TRBJ2-2; lacking DNA, the TRBD1 call made by TCRdb goes unchecked. There are 15 residues in the CDR3. The V gene's germline CDR1 is SNHLY and CDR2 FYNNEI. The CDR3 sequence: CASSDPGPNTGELFF.

The chain links TRBV27 to TRBJ2-3. Looked up from germline, CDR1 is MNHEY and CDR2 is SMNVEV (reference sequence). There are 13 residues in the CDR3. CDR3 sequence reads: CASSHYSTDTQYF.

This chain uses TRBV12-3 or TRBV12-4 with TRBJ2-7; without DNA, the TCRdb call of TRBD2 cannot be checked. This CDR3 comprises 16 residues. The CDR3 region is CASSLAAGRPSYEQYF.

The rearrangement uses TRBV7-9 and TRBJ2-5; TCRdb indicates TRBD1, and absent DNA this call remains unverified. This CDR3 spans 17 amino acids. Germline V lookup: CDR1 SEHNR, CDR2 FQNEAQ (reference sequence). CDR3 region: CASSYYPRTPDQETQYF.

The CDR3 region is CASSVEAGMNTGELFF. The chain links TRBV9 to TRBJ2-2; TCRdb calls TRBD2, which cannot be checked without DNA. CDR1 is SGDLS and CDR2 is YYNGEE in the germline V gene. The CDR3 contains 16 residues. The full variable domain, in which reference TRBV9 and TRBJ2-2 provide the parts outside the CDR3, is DSGVTQTPKHLITATGQRVTLRCSPRSGDLSVYWYQQSLDQGLQFLIQYYNGEERAKGNILERFSAQQFPDLHSELNLSSLELGDSALYFCASSVEAGMNTGELFFGEGSRLTVL.

This chain joins TRBV3-1 and TRBJ2-3. The germline V gene has CDR1 LGHDT and CDR2 YNNKEL (reference sequence). CDR3 length: 14 residues. This chain's CDR3 is CASSQEYGTDTQYF.

This sequence joins TRBV7-8 and TRBJ1-5. This CDR3 has 16 residues. The germline V gene has CDR1 SGHVS and CDR2 FQNEAQ. CDR3 sequence: CASSLAFLGPGQPQHF.

This sequence joins TRBV20-1 and TRBJ2-2; the D call of TRBD1 rests on TCRdb alone, since no DNA is present to check it. CDR3 length: 17 residues. Germline CDR1 reads DFQATT; CDR2 reads SNEGSKA (reference sequence). The CDR3 sequence is CSAIVGGGHPNTGELFF.

The V gene is TRBV4-3, the J gene TRBJ2-1; the TCRdb D gene call, TRBD2, has no DNA to confirm it. CDR1 is LGHNA and CDR2 is YSLEER in the germline V gene. CDR3 length: 14 amino acids. The CDR3 spells CASSRTQGYNEQFF.

This chain uses TRBV20-1 with TRBJ2-1; the D gene TCRdb calls, TRBD1, cannot be checked with no DNA. The V gene's germline CDR1 is DFQATT and CDR2 SNEGSKA (reference sequence). The CDR3 totals 17 residues. CDR3 amino acids: CSARDPRGAGTLNEQFF.